The 11 T cell receptor beta chains listed next were all sequenced from one sample in a study of Graves' ophthalmopathy and Graves' hyperthyroidism. Amplified material comprised TCR beta CDR3 regions derived from RNA transcripts. HTBI primers were used in a first-round RT-PCR, which preceded a second-round multiplex PCR. TCRdb re-derived calls from the multiplex PCR reads in MiXCR, one entry per CDR3 protein. The sample yields hundreds of thousands of distinct CDR3 sequences, about a fifth seen once. Sequenced: peripheral blood. These receptors were collected from a woman under 30 with stable Graves' hyperthyroidism. Some clones in this sample may be carry-over from other donors' samples.

This clonotype was counted many times. The chain links TRBV28 to TRBJ1-3; D uncertain. From germline, CDR1 is MDHEN and CDR2 SYDVKM. The CDR3 covers 11 residues. V was cut by 8 bases and J by 0 bases, with 2 bases left in between. The chain's CDR3 is CASYSGNTIYF. The CDR3 DNA reads TGTGCCAGCTACTCTGGAAACACCATATATTTT.

The V and J genes are TRBV6-1 and TRBJ1-2; D may be TRBD1 (6 bases). Germline lookup yields CDR1 MNHNS and CDR2 SASEGT. The CDR3 has 13 amino acids. V was cut by 10 bases and J by 4 bases, with 16 bases left in between. CDR3 in DNA: TGTGCCACGCGCGAAGAGGGGGTCTATGGCTACACCTTC. It encodes CATREEGVYGYTF.

This clonotype has a handful of counts. V is TRBV18 and J is TRBJ2-2; TRBD2 agrees at 12 bases. Germline CDR1 is KGHSH and CDR2 is LQKENI. The CDR3 is 16 residues long. The J segment lost 4 bases and the V segment lost 3 bases, leaving 3 bases of the junction unmatched. Here the CDR3 reads CASSPSTSGGTGELFF. The CDR3 bases are TGTGCCAGCTCACCCTCGACTAGCGGGGGCACCGGGGAGCTGTTTTTT.

This clonotype was seen at least ten times. The V and J genes are TRBV7-9 and TRBJ1-1, with 8 positions matching TRBD1. The CDR3 spans 15 residues. Trimming at V came to 8 bases and at J to 0 bases, leaving 8 bases not matched to a gene. Germline V CDR1 and CDR2: SEHNR, FQNEAQ (reference sequence). The CDR3 nucleotides read TGTGCCAGCCTCCCAGGGGACAGGATGAACACTGAAGCTTTCTTT. Protein sequence: CASLPGDRMNTEAFF.

This clonotype showed up many times. The chain combines TRBV6-1 with TRBJ1-6; D is ambiguous. Looked up from germline, CDR1 is MNHNS and CDR2 is SASEGT. The CDR3 contains 14 residues. With 3 bases removed from V and 9 bases from J, the gap between germline ends came to 12 bases. In DNA, the CDR3 is TGTGCCAGCAGTGAGGTCCCCAGGCGTTCACCCCTCCACTTT. Its translation is CASSEVPRRSPLHF.

The chain has TRBV24-1 and TRBJ2-5; D is perhaps TRBD2 (5 bases). The CDR3 loop spans 15 amino acids. V shed 5 bases and J shed 1 base, with 13 bases lying between them. CDR1 is KGHDR and CDR2 is SFDVKD in the germline V gene. CDR3 amino acids: CATSVGIGSQETQYF. In nucleotides, the CDR3 is TGTGCCACCAGTGTCGGGATAGGTTCCCAAGAGACCCAGTACTTC.

The genes are TRBV6-1 and TRBJ2-7; D tentatively reads TRBD1 or TRBD2 (6 bases each). Trimming left V 2 bases short and J 2 bases short, with 16 bases between. The germline V gene encodes CDR1 MNHNS and CDR2 SASEGT. The CDR3 loop spans 16 amino acids. The chain's CDR3 is CASSELRVRGPYEQYF. For the CDR3, the DNA is TGTGCCAGCAGTGAACTTAGGGTCCGGGGGCCCTACGAGCAGTACTTC.

V gene TRBV11-3 combines with J gene TRBJ2-5; D is perhaps TRBD1 (6 bases). This CDR3 is 14 amino acids long. The germline V and J ends were trimmed by 6 bases and 4 bases, with 15 bases remaining between them. Germline loops: CDR1 SGHNT, CDR2 YENEEA. The CDR3 DNA sequence: TGTGCCAGCAGTTTGGACAGACCAATAGAGACCCAGTACTTC. It specifies CASSLDRPIETQYF.

This clonotype was counted many times. V gene TRBV12-3 or TRBV12-4 combines with J gene TRBJ2-6; D ambiguous. V shed 10 bases and J shed 0 bases, with 7 bases lying between them. The CDR3 covers 13 residues. Here the CDR3 DNA reads TGTGCCACTACAGCCTCTGGGGCCAACGTCCTGACTTTC. Translated: CATTASGANVLTF.

This CDR3 reads CASSSPAGGPTGELFF. The CDR3 bases are TGCGCCAGCAGCTCCCCCGCGGGAGGGCCCACCGGGGAGCTGTTTTTT. The chain recombines TRBV5-1 with TRBJ2-2; 9 bases fit TRBD2. Germline V gene data show CDR1 as SGHRS and CDR2 as YFSETQ. With 3 bases clipped from V and 4 bases from J, the junction kept 7 bases outside the gene matches. The CDR3 extends over 16 amino acids.

This clonotype was seen at least ten times. J is TRBJ2-7 and V is TRBV5-1; D may be TRBD1 (7 bases). In germline, CDR1 is SGHRS, CDR2 YFSETQ. V lost 2 bases, J lost 2 bases, and 23 bases lay in between. The CDR3 is 18 amino acids. The CDR3 spells CASSFSSAWDSRAYEQYF. CDR3 nucleotide sequence: TGCGCCAGCAGCTTCTCTAGCGCTTGGGACAGCCGAGCCTACGAGCAGTACTTC.